This entry describes one TCR beta chain. The antigen is not known. As originally analysed: Filtering differed because ImmunoSEQ produced junction-only sequences that carried no quality scores. Libraries were prepared by immunoSEQ multiplex PCR; TCRdb keeps only in-frame clonotypes and omits some of them. V, J and clone size are taken as reported in that table, and D and trimming were inferred from the DNA itself. The top ten clones hold over 0.1% of a sample with some 2,100,000 clones, approximately 95% of them seen once. The sample originates from a study of shared clonotypes between healthy human individuals. Study-wide results and caveats: Only blood samples were collected, and tissue repertoires likely differ.

The CDR3 spans 16 residues. The germline gives CDR1 MNHNY, CDR2 SVGAGI (reference sequence). V shed 5 bases and J shed 5 bases, with 21 bases lying between them. CD4+ cells were split into CD45RA+ naive and CD45RA-negative memory subsets. This clonotype was obtained from a man aged 18-30 years in good health. The J gene is TRBJ1-1, the V gene TRBV6-6; D remains ambiguous. Material for sequencing was naive CD4+ T cells sorted from blood. Noted subset: CD45RA+ positively selected. The CDR3 region is CASSLVSLEIGTEAFF. The DNA of the CDR3 is TGTGCCAGCAGTCTCGTATCCTTGGAGATCGGTACTGAAGCTTTCTTT.